Shown below are 30 T cell receptor beta chains from a single sample sequenced in a study of CD8 T cells in Susac syndrome. RNA totalling roughly 0.45 to 1 ug underwent reverse transcription with random hexamers. TCRdb ran MiXCR on the immunoSEQ multiplex PCR reads and lists one entry per CDR3 protein. Among about 440,000 distinct CDR3 sequences listed, approximately 89% were seen once. Sequenced: CD8+ T cells from PBMCs. The receptors originated from a human donor with multiple sclerosis.

The J gene is TRBJ2-7, the V gene TRBV7-9, with TRBD1 matching over 8 bases. V lost 5 bases, J lost 9 bases, and 6 bases stayed unmatched. Germline V gives CDR1 SEHNR, CDR2 FQNEAQ (reference sequence). This CDR3 comprises 12 residues. The CDR3 spells CASSTGQVGQYF. The CDR3 DNA is TGTGCCAGCAGCACGGGACAGGTCGGGCAGTACTTC.

The chain joins TRBV6-4 to TRBJ2-1; D gene ambiguous. CDR3 length: 13 residues. The germline V gene encodes CDR1 MRHNA and CDR2 SNTAGT. Trimming took off 3 bases at V and 5 bases at J, with 8 bases between the two ends. The CDR3 protein is CASSERSNNEQFF. DNA for the CDR3: TGTGCCAGCAGTGAGAGATCGAACAATGAGCAGTTCTTC.

The chain recombines TRBV29-1 with TRBJ2-7; D is possibly TRBD1 (6 bases). V shed 5 bases and J shed 2 bases, with 10 bases lying between them. Germline-derived CDR1 and CDR2 are SQVTM and ANQGSEA. The CDR3 length is 12 residues. CDR3 bases: TGCAGCGTTCTGGACAGCGCCTACGAGCAGTACTTC. Its translation is CSVLDSAYEQYF.

The chain couples TRBV6-6 to TRBJ1-4, with TRBD1 as a possible D gene (5 bases). Germline loops: CDR1 MNHNY, CDR2 SVGAGI (reference sequence). This CDR3 spans 15 amino acids. Trimming removed 0 bases at V and 6 bases at J, with 11 bases between. The CDR3 coding sequence is TGTGCCAGCAGTTACTCATCGGGGGACGATGAAAAACTGTTTTTT. Amino acid sequence: CASSYSSGDDEKLFF.

This clonotype was detected once. The chain joins TRBV4-2 to TRBJ2-7; 8 bases fit TRBD1. This CDR3 comprises 15 residues. The germline CDR1 and CDR2 sequences are LGHNA and YNFKEQ. Losses at the gene ends were 4 bases for V and 4 bases for J; bases not matched to a gene: 9. CDR3 protein: CASSPGQGGVYEQYF. The CDR3 region has the DNA TGTGCCAGCAGCCCCGGACAGGGTGGGGTGTACGAGCAGTACTTC.

The DNA of the CDR3 is TGTGCCAGCAGCTTGGACAGGAGTTTAAAGACCCAGTACTTC. This gives the protein CASSLDRSLKTQYF. The genes are TRBV5-6 and TRBJ2-5; perhaps TRBD1 as D (5 bases). V gave up 0 bases and J gave up 6 bases, with 12 bases separating them. CDR1 and CDR2 (germline): SGHDT, YYEEEE. The CDR3 length is 14 residues.

This chain links TRBV7-8 with TRBJ2-7; 8 bases line up with TRBD2. The germline CDR1 and CDR2 sequences are SGHVS and FQNEAQ. V gave up 4 bases and J gave up 6 bases; unmatched junction bases: 5. This CDR3 has 13 residues. CDR3 bases: TGTGCCAGCAGCTCTGGGACTAGAGGCGAGCAGTACTTC. Protein sequence: CASSSGTRGEQYF. The full variable domain, completed using reference TRBV7-8 and TRBJ2-7, is GAGVSQSPRYKVAKRGQDVALRCDPISGHVSLFWYQQALGQGPEFLTYFQNEAQLDKSGLPSDRFFAERPEGSVSTLKIQRTQQEDSAVYLCASSSGTRGEQYFGPGTRLTVT.

The rearrangement joins TRBV5-1 to TRBJ2-1, with D tentatively TRBD1 or TRBD2 (6 bases each). The germline V and J ends were trimmed by 3 bases and 7 bases, with 11 bases remaining between them. There are 13 residues in the CDR3. The germline gives CDR1 SGHRS, CDR2 YFSETQ. CDR3 DNA sequence: TGCGCCAGCAGCTATCGGGGGCGGAATGAGCAGTTCTTC. Amino acid sequence: CASSYRGRNEQFF.

This clonotype is a singleton in its sample. The chain is built from TRBV5-4 and TRBJ1-2; no reliable D call. The CDR3 is 14 residues long. The V and J ends lost 7 bases and 4 bases respectively, with 17 bases between them. Germline V CDR1 and CDR2: SGHNT, YYREEE (reference sequence). CDR3 DNA sequence: TGTGCCAGCTCAAGATCGGAGGGTACCTATGGCTACACCTTC. It yields the protein CASSRSEGTYGYTF.

The DNA for the CDR3 is TGCAGTGCAACAGGGACAGCCAACTATGGCTACACCTTC. Translating it yields CSATGTANYGYTF. V is TRBV20-1 and J is TRBJ1-2; 7 bases map to TRBD1. This CDR3 has 13 amino acids. Trimming cost V 6 bases and J 2 bases; bases outside gene matches: 6. The germline V gene has CDR1 DFQATT and CDR2 SNEGSKA (reference sequence).

The gene calls are TRBV3-1 and TRBJ2-5; perhaps TRBD2 as D (5 bases). Trimming removed 7 bases at V and 5 bases at J, with 20 bases between. CDR1 is LGHDT, CDR2 YNNKEL, per germline (reference sequence). There are 15 residues in the CDR3. DNA of the CDR3: TGTGCCAGCAACCCCCCCGGGGAGAGGCAGGAGACCCAGTACTTC. Translated, it gives CASNPPGERQETQYF.

This CDR3 is CASSIRLGGRWMNTEAFF. The CDR3 DNA reads as TGTGCCAGCAGCATACGGCTTGGGGGCCGATGGATGAACACTGAAGCTTTCTTT. The genes are TRBV5-6 and TRBJ1-1; tentative D call: TRBD1 (6 bases). CDR3 length: 18 amino acids. V was pared by 4 bases and J by 0 bases, with 22 bases between. The germline V gene encodes CDR1 SGHDT and CDR2 YYEEEE.

This chain links TRBV30 with TRBJ2-1; TRBD1 might be the D (6 bases). Germline lookup yields CDR1 GTSNPN and CDR2 SVGIG (reference sequence). The V end lost 5 bases, the J end lost 5 bases, and 13 bases lay between the germline ends. The CDR3 spans 13 residues. CDR3 amino acids: CAWDTGRHNEQFF. The CDR3 nucleotides are TGTGCCTGGGATACAGGGCGGCACAATGAGCAGTTCTTC. The variable domain in full, with the rest retrieved from reference TRBV30 and TRBJ2-1, is SQTIHQWPATLVQPVGSPLSLECTVEGTSNPNLYWYRQAAGRGLQLLFYSVGIGQISSEVPQNLSASRPQDRQFILSSKKLLLSDSGFYLCAWDTGRHNEQFFGPGTRLTVL.

This chain connects TRBV25-1 to TRBJ2-7, with D possibly matching TRBD2 (6 bases). The germline V gene has CDR1 MGHDK and CDR2 SYGVNS. V was cut by 4 bases and J by 3 bases, with 13 bases left in between. The CDR3 is 14 amino acids. CDR3 coding DNA: TGTGCCAGCAGTGGAGGGAGGTTGTTCTACGAGCAGTACTTC. Protein sequence: CASSGGRLFYEQYF.

The chain links TRBV5-1 to TRBJ2-7; D is perhaps TRBD1 (6 bases). CDR3 length: 16 amino acids. V was trimmed by 6 bases and J by 5 bases, leaving 24 bases between them. Germline-derived CDR1 and CDR2 are SGHRS and YFSETQ. The CDR3, as DNA: TGCGCCAGCACTTTGGGATCCACGGAACAGGGTGACGAGCAGTACTTC. The encoded protein is CASTLGSTEQGDEQYF.

The chain is built from TRBV27 and TRBJ2-1; possible D gene TRBD2, 6 bases. Per the germline V gene, CDR1 is MNHEY and CDR2 is SMNVEV (reference sequence). Trimming removed 0 bases from V and 9 bases from J, with 15 bases in between. The CDR3 length is 15 residues. CDR3 DNA: TGTGCCAGCAGTTTATCGGCAGGAGGGGACGGTGAGCAGTTCTTC. It codes for CASSLSAGGDGEQFF.

J is TRBJ1-2 and V is TRBV4-1; D gene ambiguous. The CDR3 is 14 residues long. Deletions cut 2 bases from V and 5 bases from J, with 12 bases between. Germline CDR1 is MGHRA and CDR2 is YSYEKL. This CDR3 reads CASSQSPEDYGYTF. CDR3 coding DNA: TGCGCCAGCAGCCAATCGCCGGAGGATTATGGCTACACCTTC.

The chain has TRBV28 and TRBJ1-5, with TRBD1 matching 7 bases. There are 14 residues in the CDR3. V gave up 6 bases and J gave up 3 bases; unmatched junction bases: 5. Germline values: CDR1 MDHEN, CDR2 SYDVKM. The CDR3 nucleotides are TGTGCCAGCAGCGCGGACAGGTACAATCAGCCCCAGCATTTT. Its translation is CASSADRYNQPQHF.

The rearrangement joins TRBV11-2 to TRBJ2-3; D assignment may be TRBD1 or TRBD2 (6 bases each). Trimming cost V 5 bases and J 0 bases, with 15 bases left between them. The CDR3 consists of 16 residues. Germline-derived CDR1 and CDR2 are SGHAT and FQNNGV. CDR3 DNA sequence: TGTGCCAGCAGCCCCTCCAGGGGACTTAGCACAGATACGCAGTATTTT. Translated, it gives CASSPSRGLSTDTQYF.

The gene calls are TRBV27 and TRBJ1-2, with D unclear. Trimming took off 5 bases at V and 2 bases at J, with 9 bases between the two ends. CDR1 is MNHEY and CDR2 is SMNVEV in the germline V gene (reference sequence). This CDR3 is 13 amino acids long. As DNA, the CDR3 is TGTGCCAGCAGTCCATCACTAAACTATGGCTACACCTTC. This sequence encodes CASSPSLNYGYTF.

This chain links TRBV4-1 with TRBJ2-1; 11 bases fit TRBD2. The length of the CDR3 is 16 residues. V lost 2 bases, J lost 6 bases, and 6 bases stayed unmatched. Germline V gives CDR1 MGHRA, CDR2 YSYEKL. The CDR3 DNA sequence: TGCGCCAGCAGCCAATACACTAGCGGGAGTATCAATGAGCAGTTCTTC. Amino acid sequence: CASSQYTSGSINEQFF.

The V and J genes are TRBV29-1 and TRBJ2-7, with D unresolved. V was pared by 2 bases and J by 5 bases, with 10 bases between. Germline V gene sequence: CDR1 SQVTM, CDR2 ANQGSEA. This CDR3 is built from 12 residues. CDR3: CSVELERHEQYF. As DNA, the CDR3 is TGCAGCGTTGAACTGGAAAGGCACGAGCAGTACTTC.

The rearrangement joins TRBV3-1 to TRBJ1-6; D remains ambiguous. V lost 1 base and J lost 7, with 2 bases in between. CDR1 and CDR2 from the germline V gene are LGHDT and YNNKEL (reference sequence). The CDR3 is made up of 12 amino acids. The CDR3 sequence is CASSQANSPLHF. Here the CDR3 DNA reads TGTGCCAGCAGCCAAGCCAATTCACCCCTCCACTTT.

This chain connects TRBV19 to TRBJ1-1; D uncertain. The germline V gene encodes CDR1 LNHDA and CDR2 SQIVND (reference sequence). V was trimmed by 1 base and J by 3 bases, leaving 6 bases between them. The CDR3 is made up of 13 amino acids. Here the CDR3 reads CASSIGVDTEAFF. Here the CDR3 DNA reads TGTGCCAGTAGTATAGGCGTGGACACTGAAGCTTTCTTT. Combining the CDR3 with reference TRBV19 and TRBJ1-1 gives the whole variable domain DGGITQSPKYLFRKEGQNVTLSCEQNLNHDAMYWYRQDPGQGLRLIYYSQIVNDFQKGDIAEGYSVSREKKESFPLTVTSAQKNPTAFYLCASSIGVDTEAFFGQGTRLTVV.

This rearrangement joins TRBV7-6 to TRBJ2-2; D not certain. Deletions cut 3 bases from V and 7 bases from J, with 18 bases between. Germline V CDR1 and CDR2: SGHVS, FNYEAQ. The CDR3 runs to 16 residues. In DNA form, the CDR3 reads TGTGCCAGCAGCTTCTATGTCCGCGTACAGAACGGGGAGCTGTTTTTT. This gives the protein CASSFYVRVQNGELFF. Full variable domain (rest looked up from reference TRBV7-6 and TRBJ2-2): GAGVSQSPRYKVTKRGQDVALRCDPISGHVSLYWYRQALGQGPEFLTYFNYEAQQDKSGLPNDRFSAERPEGSISTLTIQRTEQRDSAMYRCASSFYVRVQNGELFFGEGSRLTVL.

This clonotype showed up just once. The V gene is TRBV5-6, the J gene TRBJ2-3; 9 nucleotides align to TRBD1. The CDR3 is made up of 15 amino acids. V lost 7 bases, J lost 5 bases, and 11 bases stayed unmatched. CDR1 is SGHDT, CDR2 YYEEEE, per germline. DNA for the CDR3: TGTGCCAGCCGCACCGGGACAGGGTTCGGAGATACGCAGTATTTT. Its protein product is CASRTGTGFGDTQYF.

V gene TRBV30 combines with J gene TRBJ2-1; tentative D call: TRBD2 (5 bases). Germline loops: CDR1 GTSNPN, CDR2 SVGIG (reference sequence). CDR3 length: 16 residues. Trimming took off 3 bases at V and 7 bases at J, with 22 bases between the two ends. The CDR3 bases are TGTGCCTGGAGCGTACGGGGAGCACTATTGCGAAATGAGCAGTTCTTC. Encoded protein: CAWSVRGALLRNEQFF.

The chain uses TRBV7-9 and TRBJ1-5; 8 bases are shared with TRBD1. V was pared by 5 bases and J by 5 bases, with 5 bases of the junction left unmatched. Germline V gene data show CDR1 as SEHNR and CDR2 as FQNEAQ (reference sequence). The CDR3 is made up of 14 amino acids. The CDR3 here is CASSTGQGYQPQHF. CDR3 sequence (DNA): TGTGCCAGCAGCACCGGACAGGGCTATCAGCCCCAGCATTTT.

The V and J genes are TRBV20-1 and TRBJ2-2; 8 positions match TRBD1. The germline gives CDR1 DFQATT, CDR2 SNEGSKA (reference sequence). The ends lost 5 bases at V and 6 bases at J; junction bases unmatched: 17. There are 17 residues in the CDR3. CDR3 bases: TGCAGTGCTTCCCGAAAATCGACAGGGGTAGTAGCCGGGGAGCTGTTTTTT. As protein: CSASRKSTGVVAGELFF.

This clonotype was seen ten or more times. V and J are TRBV14 and TRBJ2-6; no reliable D call. The CDR3 runs 13 residues. Germline V gene lookup returns CDR1 SGHDN and CDR2 FVKESK. V lost 6 bases and J 2 bases, leaving 5 bases between the germline ends. CDR3 in amino acids: CASSLAGANVLTF. CDR3 DNA sequence: TGTGCCAGCAGTTTAGCTGGGGCCAACGTCCTGACTTTC.